Listed here is a single TCR beta chain. This clonotype has a handful of counts. It has no known antigen specificity. No clone much larger than this one lies a single base away; base qualities are absent. Reading the label with the study, this specimen's treatment or condition is: in vitro stimulation with specific CMV peptide epitopes to enrich CMV-specific T cells. For CDR1 and CDR2, the germline V gene (reference sequence) lists MNHNY and SVGAGI. The CDR3 starts with the cysteine, ends with the phenylalanine, and has 13 residues. Only the CDR3 DNA stays, 39 bases, in frame from base 1. Trimming removed 2 bases from V and 10 bases from J; the gene matches leave 5 bases unexplained. This entry comes from a study of T cell repertoires in cytomegalovirus infection (dated by TCRdb to the late 2010s). General notes on the study: Peptide stimulations targeted recently identified HLA-C-restricted CMV epitopes, whose presentation resists viral immunomodulation, together with well-studied HLA-B-restricted epitopes. Donor HLA type was relevant to the analysis, as public TCR beta signatures indicated carriage of CMV infection together with the matching HLA type.

Overall results and qualifications from the work: In both this cohort and an independent roughly 350-donor cohort, the cumulative frequency of public TCR beta family members distinguished carriers of CMV infection plus the relevant HLA type. The ex vivo response was dominated by HLA-C-restricted CMV-specific TCR beta clonotypes, which also provided the single most frequent clonotype in two of eight donors.

The instrument was an Illumina HiSeq 1500. TCRdb reran the public reads through fastp at Q25 and MiXCR, keeping productive beta chains. Every entry covers one CDR3 protein and lists the most common genes and DNA from its rows. This sample comprises 700,000 to 900,000 distinct CDR3 sequences, just under 30% of them detected only once. The ten largest clones capture approximately 14% of the sample. This sequence uses TRBV6-6 and TRBJ2-1; 7 central bases correspond to TRBD1. The sequencing here drew on cultured CD8+ T cells from PBMCs, taken from culture after CMV antigen stimulation. The source of this sequence is a human donor in good health (CMV status not recorded). Some clones in this sample may be carry-over from other donors' samples. The CDR3 amino acid sequence is: CASSYADRYEQFF. The nucleotides read TGTGCCAGCAGTTACGCGGACAGGTACGAGCAGTTCTTC.